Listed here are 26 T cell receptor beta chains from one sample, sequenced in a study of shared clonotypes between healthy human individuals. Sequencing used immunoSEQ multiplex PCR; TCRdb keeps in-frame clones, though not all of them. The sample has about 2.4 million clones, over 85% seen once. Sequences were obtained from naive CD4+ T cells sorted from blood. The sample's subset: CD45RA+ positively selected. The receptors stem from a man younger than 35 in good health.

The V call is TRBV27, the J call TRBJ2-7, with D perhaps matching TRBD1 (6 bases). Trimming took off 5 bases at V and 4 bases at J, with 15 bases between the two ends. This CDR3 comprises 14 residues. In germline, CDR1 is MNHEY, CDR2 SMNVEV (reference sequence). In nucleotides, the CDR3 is TGTGCCAGCAGTACCCGGGGACATAAATACGAGCAGTACTTC. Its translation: CASSTRGHKYEQYF.

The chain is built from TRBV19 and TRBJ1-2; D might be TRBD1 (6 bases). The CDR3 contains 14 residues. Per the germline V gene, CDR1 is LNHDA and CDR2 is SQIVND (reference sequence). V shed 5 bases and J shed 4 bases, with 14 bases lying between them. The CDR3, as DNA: TGTGCCAGTAGTGAACCGGGACAAATCTATGGCTACACCTTC. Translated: CASSEPGQIYGYTF.

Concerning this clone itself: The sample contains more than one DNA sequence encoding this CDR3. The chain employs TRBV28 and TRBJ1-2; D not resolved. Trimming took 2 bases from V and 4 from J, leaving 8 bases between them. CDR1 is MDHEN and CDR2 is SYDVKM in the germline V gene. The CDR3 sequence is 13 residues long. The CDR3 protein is CASSLTGFYGYTF. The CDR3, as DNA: TGTGCCAGCAGTTTAACGGGCTTCTATGGCTACACCTTC.

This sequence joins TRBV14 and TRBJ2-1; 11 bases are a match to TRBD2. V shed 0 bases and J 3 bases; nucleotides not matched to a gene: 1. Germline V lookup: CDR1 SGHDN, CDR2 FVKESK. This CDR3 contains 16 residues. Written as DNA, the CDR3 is TGTGCCAGCAGCCAAGAGGGACTAGCGGACTACAATGAGCAGTTCTTC. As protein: CASSQEGLADYNEQFF.

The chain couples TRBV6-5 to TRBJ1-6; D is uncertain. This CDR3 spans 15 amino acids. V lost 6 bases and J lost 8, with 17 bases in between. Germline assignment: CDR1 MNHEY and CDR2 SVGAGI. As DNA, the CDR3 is TGTGCCAGCAGCTCACAAGGGAATCTCCATTCACCCCTCCACTTT. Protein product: CASSSQGNLHSPLHF.

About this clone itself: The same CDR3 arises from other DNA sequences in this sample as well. The CDR3 DNA reads TGTGCCAGCAGCCTCGACAATGAGCAGTTCTTC. Its protein product is CASSLDNEQFF. The genes are TRBV7-2 and TRBJ2-1, with no clear D. Germline V gene data show CDR1 as SGHTA and CDR2 as FQGNSA. The CDR3 totals 11 residues. V shed 5 bases and J shed 5 bases, with 4 bases lying between them.

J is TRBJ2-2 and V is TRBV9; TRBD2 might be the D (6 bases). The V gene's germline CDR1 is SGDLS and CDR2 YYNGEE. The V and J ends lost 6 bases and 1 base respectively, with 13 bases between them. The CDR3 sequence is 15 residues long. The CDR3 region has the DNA TGTGCCAGCAACACGGGACTCTGGAACACCGGGGAGCTGTTTTTT. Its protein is CASNTGLWNTGELFF.

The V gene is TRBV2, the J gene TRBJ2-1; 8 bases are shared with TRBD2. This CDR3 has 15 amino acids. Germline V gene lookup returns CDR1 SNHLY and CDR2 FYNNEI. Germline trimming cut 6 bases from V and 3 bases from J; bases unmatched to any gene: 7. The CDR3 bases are TGTGCCAGCAGCGTAGCGGGATCGGGCTACAATGAGCAGTTCTTC. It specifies CASSVAGSGYNEQFF.

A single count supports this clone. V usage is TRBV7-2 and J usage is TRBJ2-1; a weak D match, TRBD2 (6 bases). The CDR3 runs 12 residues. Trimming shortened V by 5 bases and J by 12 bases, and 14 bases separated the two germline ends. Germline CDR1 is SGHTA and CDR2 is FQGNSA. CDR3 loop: CASSNSGRGQFF. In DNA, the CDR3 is TGTGCCAGCAGCAACAGTGGGCGGGGGCAGTTCTTC.

In DNA form, the CDR3 reads TGTGCCAGCAGTCCGCCACCGGACAGGAGGAACACTGAAGCTTTCTTT. Amino acids: CASSPPPDRRNTEAFF. The chain is built from TRBV5-4 and TRBJ1-1; 7 bases align to TRBD1. CDR3 length: 16 amino acids. Germline lookup yields CDR1 SGHNT and CDR2 YYREEE (reference sequence). The ends lost 5 bases at V and 1 base at J; junction bases unmatched: 11.

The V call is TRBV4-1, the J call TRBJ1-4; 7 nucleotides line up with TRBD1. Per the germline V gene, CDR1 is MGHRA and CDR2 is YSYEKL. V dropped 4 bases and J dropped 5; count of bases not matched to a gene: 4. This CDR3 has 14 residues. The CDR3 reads CASSPDRINEKLFF. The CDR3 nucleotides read TGCGCCAGCAGCCCGGACAGGATAAATGAAAAACTGTTTTTT.

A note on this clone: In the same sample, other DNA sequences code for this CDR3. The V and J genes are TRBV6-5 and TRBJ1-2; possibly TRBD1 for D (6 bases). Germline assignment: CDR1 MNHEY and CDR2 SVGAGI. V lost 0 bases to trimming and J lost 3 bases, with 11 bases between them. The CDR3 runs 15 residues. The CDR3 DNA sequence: TGTGCCAGCAGTTACTCGGGGGGGGCGGACTATGGCTACACCTTC. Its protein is CASSYSGGADYGYTF.

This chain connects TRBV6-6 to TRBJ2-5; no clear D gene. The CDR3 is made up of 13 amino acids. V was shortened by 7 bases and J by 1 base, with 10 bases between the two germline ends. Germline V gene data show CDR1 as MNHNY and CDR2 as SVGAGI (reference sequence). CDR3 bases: TGTGCCAGCATGAGTGGCAGCCAAGAGACCCAGTACTTC. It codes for CASMSGSQETQYF.

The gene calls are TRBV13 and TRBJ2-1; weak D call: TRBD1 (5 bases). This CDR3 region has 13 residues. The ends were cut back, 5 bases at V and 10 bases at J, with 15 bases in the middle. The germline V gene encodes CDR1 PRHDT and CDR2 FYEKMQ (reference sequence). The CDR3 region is CASSLIKTEEQFF. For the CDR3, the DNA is TGTGCCAGCAGCCTTATAAAGACAGAAGAGCAGTTCTTC.

This CDR3 reads CASSESSGNTDTQYF. As DNA, the CDR3 is TGCGCCAGCAGTGAGTCTAGCGGGAACACAGATACGCAGTATTTT. The genes are TRBV10-2 and TRBJ2-3, with TRBD2 matching 8 bases. The V gene's germline CDR1 is WSHSY and CDR2 SAAADI. V dropped 0 bases and J dropped 2; count of bases not matched to a gene: 1. The CDR3 loop spans 15 amino acids.

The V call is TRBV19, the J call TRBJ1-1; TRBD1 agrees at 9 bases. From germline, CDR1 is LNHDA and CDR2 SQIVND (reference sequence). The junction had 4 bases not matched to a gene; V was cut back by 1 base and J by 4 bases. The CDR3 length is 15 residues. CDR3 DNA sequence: TGTGCCAGTAGTATAGTATTGGGACAGGGCACTGAAGCTTTCTTT. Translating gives CASSIVLGQGTEAFF.

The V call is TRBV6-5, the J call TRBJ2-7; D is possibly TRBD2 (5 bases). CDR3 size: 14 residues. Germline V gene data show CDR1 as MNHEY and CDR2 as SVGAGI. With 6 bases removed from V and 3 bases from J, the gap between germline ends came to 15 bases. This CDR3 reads CASSRTGKYYEQYF. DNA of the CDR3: TGTGCCAGCAGCCGGACGGGAAAATACTACGAGCAGTACTTC.

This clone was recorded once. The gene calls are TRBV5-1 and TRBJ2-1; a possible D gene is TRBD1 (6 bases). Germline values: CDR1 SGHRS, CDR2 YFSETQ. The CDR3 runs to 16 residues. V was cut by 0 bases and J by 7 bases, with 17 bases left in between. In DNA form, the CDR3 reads TGCGCCAGCAGCTTGGGATCAGGGACATTCAAGAATGAGCAGTTCTTC. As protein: CASSLGSGTFKNEQFF.

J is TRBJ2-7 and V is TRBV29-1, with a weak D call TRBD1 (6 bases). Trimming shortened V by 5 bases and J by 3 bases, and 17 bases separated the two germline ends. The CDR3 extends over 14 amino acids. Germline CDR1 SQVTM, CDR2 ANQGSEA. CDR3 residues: CSVLVRGIFYEQYF. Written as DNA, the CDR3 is TGCAGCGTTTTAGTCAGGGGTATTTTCTACGAGCAGTACTTC.

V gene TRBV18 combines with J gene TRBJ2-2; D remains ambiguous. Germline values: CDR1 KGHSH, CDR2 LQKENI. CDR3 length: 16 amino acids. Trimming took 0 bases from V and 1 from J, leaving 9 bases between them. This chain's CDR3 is CASSPPSTRNTGELFF. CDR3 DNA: TGTGCCAGCTCACCACCTAGTACAAGGAACACCGGGGAGCTGTTTTTT. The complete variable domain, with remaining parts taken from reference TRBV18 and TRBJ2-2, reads NAGVMQNPRHLVRRRGQEARLRCSPMKGHSHVYWYRQLPEEGLKFMVYLQKENIIDESGMPKERFSAEFPKEGPSILRIQQVVRGDSAAYFCASSPPSTRNTGELFFGEGSRLTVL.

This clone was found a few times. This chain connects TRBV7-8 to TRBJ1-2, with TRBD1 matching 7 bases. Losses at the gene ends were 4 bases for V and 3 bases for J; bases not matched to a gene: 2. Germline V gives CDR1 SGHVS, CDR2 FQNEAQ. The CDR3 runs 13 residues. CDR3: CASSSGTDYGYTF. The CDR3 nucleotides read TGTGCCAGCAGCTCGGGGACAGACTATGGCTACACCTTC.

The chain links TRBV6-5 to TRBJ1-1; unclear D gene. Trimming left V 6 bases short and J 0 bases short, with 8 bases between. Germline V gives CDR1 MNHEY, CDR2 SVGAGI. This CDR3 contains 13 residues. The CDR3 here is CASSMTLNTEAFF. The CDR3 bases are TGTGCCAGCAGCATGACCCTGAACACTGAAGCTTTCTTT.

The CDR3 bases are TGTGCCATCAGTGAGACCGCTAGCTCTGGAAACACCATATATTTT. Its protein is CAISETASSGNTIYF. The chain carries TRBV10-3 and TRBJ1-3; the D is unclear. The CDR3 is 15 amino acids. Germline CDR1 is ENHRY and CDR2 is SYGVKD. V dropped 2 bases and J dropped 0 bases, with 8 bases sitting between them.

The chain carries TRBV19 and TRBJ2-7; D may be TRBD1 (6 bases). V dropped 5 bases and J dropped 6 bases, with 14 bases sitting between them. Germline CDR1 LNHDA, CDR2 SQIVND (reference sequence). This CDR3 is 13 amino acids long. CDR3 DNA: TGTGCCAGTAGTGCACAGGGTCCTGGCGAGCAGTACTTC. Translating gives CASSAQGPGEQYF. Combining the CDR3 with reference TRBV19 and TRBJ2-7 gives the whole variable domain DGGITQSPKYLFRKEGQNVTLSCEQNLNHDAMYWYRQDPGQGLRLIYYSQIVNDFQKGDIAEGYSVSREKKESFPLTVTSAQKNPTAFYLCASSAQGPGEQYFGPGTRLTVT.

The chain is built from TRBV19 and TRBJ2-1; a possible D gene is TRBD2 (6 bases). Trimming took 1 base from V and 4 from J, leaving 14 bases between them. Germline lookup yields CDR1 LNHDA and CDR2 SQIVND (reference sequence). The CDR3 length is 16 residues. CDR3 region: CASSIGKVAVYNEQFF. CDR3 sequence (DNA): TGTGCCAGTAGTATAGGGAAGGTAGCGGTTTACAATGAGCAGTTCTTC.

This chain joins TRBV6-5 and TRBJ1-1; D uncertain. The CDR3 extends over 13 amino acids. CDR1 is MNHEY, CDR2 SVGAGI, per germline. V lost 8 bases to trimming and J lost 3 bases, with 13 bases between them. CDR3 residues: CASSRAEDTEAFF. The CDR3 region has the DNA TGTGCCAGCTCAAGGGCCGAGGACACTGAAGCTTTCTTT.